One and the same sample provided the 22 T cell receptor beta chains below, sequenced in a study of blood T cell repertoires in COVID-19. The table came from immunoSEQ multiplex PCR; TCRdb's copy has only in-frame clones and leaves some out. This sample has fewer than 65,000 clones; roughly 90% occur once, and the top ten carry 1% to 1.5%. The sample comprised peripheral blood. The origin of the receptors is a man between 60 and 75 years old with acute or convalescent COVID-19.

The chain joins TRBV15 to TRBJ2-1; TRBD2 is a possible D gene (6 bases). V was trimmed by 1 base and J by 5 bases, leaving 18 bases between them. CDR1 is LNHNV, CDR2 YYDKDF, per germline (reference sequence). The CDR3 loop spans 17 amino acids. For the CDR3, the DNA is TGTGCCACCAGCAGAGGAGGGGTTACGCGGGGCCACAATGAGCAGTTCTTC. It codes for CATSRGGVTRGHNEQFF.

V gene TRBV6-5 combines with J gene TRBJ2-3; D gene uncertain. V lost 9 bases, J lost 8 bases, and 21 bases lay in between. This CDR3 contains 14 residues. Looked up from germline, CDR1 is MNHEY and CDR2 is SVGAGI. The CDR3 DNA follows: TGTGCCAGGACTTTCCCCTCCCCTTCCAGTACGCAGTATTTT. Its translation: CARTFPSPSSTQYF.

The chain combines TRBV11-3 with TRBJ2-7; 13 bases match TRBD2. CDR3 length: 16 amino acids. The V segment lost 5 bases and the J segment 3 bases; nucleotides outside the gene matches: 7. Looked up from germline, CDR1 is SGHNT and CDR2 is YENEEA. The CDR3 spells CASSASGTSGDYEQYF. In nucleotides, the CDR3 is TGTGCCAGCAGCGCATCCGGGACTAGCGGGGACTACGAGCAGTACTTC.

This clone is a singleton in its sample. This chain uses TRBV29-1 with TRBJ1-2; 10 bases are shared with TRBD1. The V gene's germline CDR1 is SQVTM and CDR2 ANQGSEA. With V trimmed by 7 bases and J by 8 bases, 7 bases remained unmatched. The CDR3 runs 12 residues. The CDR3 DNA reads as TGCAGCGCGGGACAGGGGAACCTCGGCTACACCTTC. Amino acids: CSAGQGNLGYTF.

The chain links TRBV7-2 to TRBJ2-3; TRBD1 matches 10 bases. V lost 4 bases, J lost 5 bases, and 9 bases stayed unmatched. In germline, CDR1 is SGHTA, CDR2 FQGNSA. The CDR3 spans 16 residues. CDR3 region: CASSSWTGGRLDTQYF. DNA for the CDR3: TGTGCCAGCAGCTCCTGGACAGGGGGTCGATTAGATACGCAGTATTTT.

The chain uses TRBV19 and TRBJ1-3; D not certain. Germline V gene lookup returns CDR1 LNHDA and CDR2 SQIVND (reference sequence). The germline V and J ends were trimmed by 4 bases and 0 bases, with 13 bases remaining between them. There are 16 residues in the CDR3. The DNA for the CDR3 is TGTGCCAGTAGTAAGGTTACCGCGGGCTCTGGAAACACCATATATTTT. Protein product: CASSKVTAGSGNTIYF.

This clone occurred once. The genes are TRBV7-9 and TRBJ2-5; no definite D call. This CDR3 region has 15 residues. Trimming shortened V by 4 bases and J by 2 bases, and 14 bases separated the two germline ends. Germline CDR1 and CDR2: SEHNR and FQNEAQ (reference sequence). The CDR3 DNA sequence: TGTGCCAGCAGCTCCCCCCTCACAGAGCAAGAGACCCAGTACTTC. This gives the protein CASSSPLTEQETQYF. Full variable domain (remainder filled in from reference TRBV7-9 and TRBJ2-5): DTGVSQNPRHKITKRGQNVTFRCDPISEHNRLYWYRQTLGQGPEFLTYFQNEAQLEKSRLLSDRFSAERPKGSFSTLEIQRTEQGDSAMYLCASSSPLTEQETQYFGPGTRLLVL.

This chain joins TRBV19 and TRBJ1-2, with TRBD1 identical over 7 bases. V lost 4 bases and J lost 8; bases outside the gene matches: 7. The germline V gene encodes CDR1 LNHDA and CDR2 SQIVND (reference sequence). This CDR3 comprises 13 residues. Here the CDR3 DNA reads TGTGCCAGTAGTAACCACAGGGGTGAAGGCTACACCTTC. It specifies CASSNHRGEGYTF. Using reference TRBV19 and TRBJ1-2 for the parts outside the CDR3, the full variable domain is DGGITQSPKYLFRKEGQNVTLSCEQNLNHDAMYWYRQDPGQGLRLIYYSQIVNDFQKGDIAEGYSVSREKKESFPLTVTSAQKNPTAFYLCASSNHRGEGYTFGSGTRLTVV.

The chain recombines TRBV20-1 with TRBJ2-3; TRBD2 matches 11 bases. The V segment lost 3 bases and the J segment 4 bases; nucleotides outside the gene matches: 9. Per germline, CDR1 DFQATT and CDR2 SNEGSKA (reference sequence). The CDR3 consists of 16 residues. CDR3 bases: TGCAGTGCTAGTATGTTACTAGCGGGAGATTCAGATACGCAGTATTTT. The encoded protein is CSASMLLAGDSDTQYF.

The chain couples TRBV7-8 to TRBJ2-1, with 9 bases matching TRBD2. The CDR3 contains 15 residues. The V gene end was trimmed by 5 bases and the J gene end by 2 bases; junction bases not matched to a gene: 4. Germline V gene sequence: CDR1 SGHVS, CDR2 FQNEAQ. CDR3: CASSQKRGAYNEQFF. For the CDR3, the DNA is TGTGCCAGCAGCCAAAAGCGGGGGGCCTACAATGAGCAGTTCTTC.

This sequence joins TRBV7-2 and TRBJ2-3, with 9 bases fitting TRBD2. The CDR3 contains 16 residues. The junction had 5 bases not matched to a gene; V was cut back by 4 bases and J by 0 bases. Germline lookup yields CDR1 SGHTA and CDR2 FQGNSA. The CDR3 DNA reads as TGTGCCAGCAGCTACCTAGCGGGATTTAGCACAGATACGCAGTATTTT. Amino acids: CASSYLAGFSTDTQYF.

The rearrangement joins TRBV11-3 to TRBJ2-3; maybe TRBD2 (5 bases). The length of the CDR3 is 14 residues. Germline CDR1 and CDR2: SGHNT and YENEEA. The ends were cut back, 4 bases at V and 5 bases at J, with 13 bases in the middle. CDR3 DNA: TGTGCCAGCAGCTCCGGAGGTCGGGGAGATACGCAGTATTTT. Translation gives CASSSGGRGDTQYF.

The rearrangement uses TRBV10-2 and TRBJ2-1; 13 bases line up with TRBD2. The trim removed 6 bases at V and 7 bases at J, leaving 6 bases unmatched. Germline V gives CDR1 WSHSY, CDR2 SAAADI. The CDR3 is 15 residues long. The CDR3 sequence is CASRLAGGPGNEQFF. Written as DNA, the CDR3 is TGCGCCAGCAGACTAGCGGGAGGGCCGGGTAATGAGCAGTTCTTC.

V usage is TRBV9 and J usage is TRBJ2-7; TRBD2 might be the D (6 bases). V was trimmed by 0 bases and J by 3 bases, leaving 10 bases between them. This CDR3 contains 14 residues. Germline V lookup: CDR1 SGDLS, CDR2 YYNGEE. CDR3 nucleotide sequence: TGTGCCAGCAGCGTAGAAGTGCGGGGCTACGAGCAGTACTTC. Translating it yields CASSVEVRGYEQYF.

The genes are TRBV4-2 and TRBJ2-4, with 10 bases identical to TRBD2. The ends lost 5 bases at V and 0 bases at J; junction bases unmatched: 4. Germline V gives CDR1 LGHNA, CDR2 YNFKEQ. The CDR3 is 16 amino acids. The CDR3 DNA reads as TGTGCCAGCAGCTATTTAGCGGGGGGAGCCAAAAACATTCAGTACTTC. It codes for CASSYLAGGAKNIQYF.

The gene calls are TRBV27 and TRBJ2-2, with 9 bases aligning to TRBD1. The trim removed 5 bases at V and 7 bases at J, leaving 5 bases unmatched. The CDR3 is 14 amino acids. Germline V gives CDR1 MNHEY, CDR2 SMNVEV (reference sequence). Here the CDR3 DNA reads TGTGCCAGCAGTCTCGACAGGGGGAGCGGGGAGCTGTTTTTT. Its protein product is CASSLDRGSGELFF.

This clone was detected once. The rearrangement uses TRBV20-1 and TRBJ2-3, with D possibly being TRBD2 (6 bases). The CDR3 contains 13 residues. Trimming stripped 3 bases from V and 5 bases from J, with 12 bases between. Germline V gene data show CDR1 as DFQATT and CDR2 as SNEGSKA (reference sequence). CDR3 in amino acids: CSASAGIQDTQYF. As DNA, the CDR3 is TGCAGTGCTAGTGCGGGAATACAAGATACGCAGTATTTT.

The V and J genes are TRBV21-1 and TRBJ1-1; whether TRBD1, the table's D call, matches the DNA was not checked. TRBV21-1 is a known pseudogene. The length of the CDR3 is 20 residues. The CDR3 region is CASHKSWRQGGFEIMTEAFF. The CDR3 DNA is TGTGCCAGTCACAAAAGCTGGAGACAGGGTGGCTTTGAGATAATGACTGAAGCTTTCTTT.

This clone was detected only once. The rearrangement links TRBV2 to TRBJ2-6; 8 bases line up with TRBD1. The CDR3 has 15 residues. V gave up 5 bases and J gave up 2 bases; unmatched junction bases: 2. Germline V lookup: CDR1 SNHLY, CDR2 FYNNEI. The CDR3 region has the DNA TGTGCCAGCAGTATGGGACAGGCTGGGGCCAACGTCCTGACTTTC. Translating it yields CASSMGQAGANVLTF.

The genes are TRBV3-1 (or the pseudogene TRBV3-2) and TRBJ2-7, with 13 bases lining up with TRBD2. The CDR3 has 15 residues. V lost 1 base, J lost 3 bases, and 0 bases stayed unmatched. Germline assignment: CDR1 LGHDT and CDR2 YNNKEL (reference sequence). This chain's CDR3 is CASSQGLAGGYEQYF. CDR3 sequence (DNA): TGTGCCAGCAGCCAAGGACTAGCGGGGGGCTACGAGCAGTACTTC.

The chain links TRBV4-1 to TRBJ1-1; D uncertain. The CDR3 loop spans 11 amino acids. V shed 2 bases and J shed 8 bases, with 6 bases lying between them. The germline CDR1 and CDR2 sequences are MGHRA and YSYEKL. The CDR3 coding sequence is TGCGCCAGCAGCCAACGTTTGGAAGCTTTCTTT. Translation: CASSQRLEAFF.

The chain joins TRBV2 to TRBJ1-5, with 7 nucleotides matching TRBD1. J was trimmed by 3 bases and V by 4 bases; bases with no gene match: 6. The germline gives CDR1 SNHLY, CDR2 FYNNEI. This CDR3 has 15 amino acids. The CDR3 sequence: CASSVGQSTNQPQHF. CDR3 nucleotides: TGTGCCAGCAGTGTGGGACAGAGCACCAATCAGCCCCAGCATTTT. Complete variable domain (other parts from reference TRBV2 and TRBJ1-5): EPEVTQTPSHQVTQMGQEVILRCVPISNHLYFYWYRQILGQKVEFLVSFYNNEISEKSEIFDDQFSVERPDGSNFTLKIRSTKLEDSAMYFCASSVGQSTNQPQHFGDGTRLSIL.